The 21 T cell receptor beta chains reported below all come from one sample, sequenced in a study of cytomegalovirus exposure and HLA in healthy donors. It was with 60 Vbeta and 13 Jbeta primers that the PCR ran. The table came from immunoSEQ multiplex PCR; TCRdb's copy has only in-frame clones and leaves some out. The sample holds some 70,000 clones, roughly four fifths seen once. Sequenced: PBMCs. These TCRs come from a human donor in good health.

The genes are TRBV4-1 and TRBJ2-2, with 7 bases identical to TRBD1. Germline CDR1 and CDR2: MGHRA and YSYEKL. The CDR3 has 16 amino acids. The J segment lost 4 bases and the V segment lost 3 bases, leaving 8 bases of the junction unmatched. The CDR3, as DNA: TGCGCCAGCAGCCATGAGACAGGGCTGGGCACCGGGGAGCTGTTTTTT. It encodes CASSHETGLGTGELFF.

V and J are TRBV7-2 and TRBJ2-1, with TRBD1 matching over 7 bases. The CDR3 covers 15 residues. From germline, CDR1 is SGHTA and CDR2 FQGNSA. J was trimmed by 3 bases and V by 3 bases; bases with no gene match: 5. The CDR3 loop reads CASSFLTGNYNEQFF. CDR3 DNA sequence: TGTGCCAGCAGCTTCTTGACAGGGAACTACAATGAGCAGTTCTTC.

V is TRBV19 and J is TRBJ1-3; a possible D gene is TRBD1 (5 bases). CDR3 length equals 16 residues. Trimming left V 8 bases short and J 0 bases short, with 17 bases between. Germline V gene data show CDR1 as LNHDA and CDR2 as SQIVND (reference sequence). The CDR3, as DNA: TGTGCCAGTTCGGGAGAGACAGTTATCTCTGGAAACACCATATATTTT. This translates into CASSGETVISGNTIYF.

The V gene is TRBV11-3, the J gene TRBJ1-4; 12 nucleotides match TRBD1. Germline loops: CDR1 SGHNT, CDR2 YENEEA. The junction had 9 bases not matched to a gene; V was cut back by 5 bases and J by 8 bases. The CDR3 sequence is 16 residues long. CDR3 protein: CASSTGTGGAGEKLFF. CDR3 DNA sequence: TGTGCCAGCAGCACCGGGACAGGGGGCGCAGGAGAAAAACTGTTTTTT.

The CDR3 here is CASRTGPNYGYTF. DNA of the CDR3: TGTGCCAGCAGAACAGGGCCTAACTATGGCTACACCTTC. The chain carries TRBV2 and TRBJ1-2; a possible D gene is TRBD1 (6 bases). In germline, CDR1 is SNHLY, CDR2 FYNNEI. This CDR3 comprises 13 residues. The V end was cut by 6 bases, the J end by 0 bases, with 8 bases between.

This rearrangement joins TRBV15 to TRBJ2-5; 7 bases are shared with TRBD2. The trim removed 1 base at V and 3 bases at J, leaving 8 bases unmatched. The length of the CDR3 is 16 residues. CDR1 and CDR2 from the germline V gene are LNHNV and YYDKDF (reference sequence). In DNA, the CDR3 is TGTGCCACCAGCAGAGTGGGAGTTGCGGGGGAAGAGACCCAGTACTTC. Translating it yields CATSRVGVAGEETQYF.

The chain uses TRBV6-4 and TRBJ1-6; 8 bases are a match to TRBD1. Germline assignment: CDR1 MRHNA and CDR2 SNTAGT. The V and J ends lost 4 bases and 10 bases, in that order; junction bases with no gene match: 3. This CDR3 has 13 amino acids. CDR3 sequence (DNA): TGTGCCAGCAGTGTGGACAGGGACTCACCCCTCCACTTT. This sequence encodes CASSVDRDSPLHF.

The chain employs TRBV13 and TRBJ2-2; TRBD2 matches at 13 bases. Unmatched junction bases numbered 4, after V lost 6 bases and J lost 0 bases. The CDR3 spans 17 residues. Germline V CDR1 and CDR2: PRHDT, FYEKMQ (reference sequence). The DNA of the CDR3 is TGTGCCAGCAGGAGACTAGCGGGGGGCGCGAACACCGGGGAGCTGTTTTTT. This sequence encodes CASRRLAGGANTGELFF.

This CDR3 is CASSQDIGQGVYEQYF. For the CDR3, the DNA is TGCGCCAGCAGCCAAGATATAGGACAGGGAGTGTACGAGCAGTACTTC. This chain uses TRBV4-3 with TRBJ2-7; 8 bases line up with TRBD1. The CDR3 length is 16 residues. V lost 0 bases to trimming and J lost 4 bases; unmatched junction nucleotides: 8. Germline CDR1 and CDR2: LGHNA and YSLEER.

The CDR3 spells CATSPGRDVGNQPQHF. Written as DNA, the CDR3 is TGTGCCACCAGTCCCGGACGGGATGTCGGCAATCAGCCCCAGCATTTT. This sequence joins TRBV15 and TRBJ1-5; D is uncertain. Trimming stripped 6 bases from V and 2 bases from J, with 17 bases between. This CDR3 has 16 residues. Germline CDR1 and CDR2: LNHNV and YYDKDF (reference sequence). Full variable domain (remainder filled in from reference TRBV15 and TRBJ1-5): DAMVIQNPRYQVTQFGKPVTLSCSQTLNHNVMYWYQQKSSQAPKLLFHYYDKDFNNEADTPDNFQSRRPNTSFCFLDIRSPGLGDTAMYLCATSPGRDVGNQPQHFGDGTRLSIL.

The chain recombines TRBV25-1 with TRBJ2-1; TRBD1 matches 8 bases. V lost 2 bases and J lost 8; bases outside the gene matches: 5. Germline CDR1 MGHDK, CDR2 SYGVNS. The CDR3 runs 14 residues. In DNA form, the CDR3 reads TGTGCCAGCAGTGAAGGACAGGGTTACGATGAGCAGTTCTTC. Translated: CASSEGQGYDEQFF.

This clone was counted a single time. The CDR3: CASSFAGGGNSPLHF. As DNA, the CDR3 is TGCGCCAGCAGCTTCGCAGGGGGTGGCAATTCACCCCTCCACTTT. The rearrangement uses TRBV5-1 and TRBJ1-6; 7 bases are a match to TRBD1. The CDR3 spans 15 residues. V shed 2 bases, J shed 7 bases, and the junction held 6 bases outside the gene matches. The germline V gene has CDR1 SGHRS and CDR2 YFSETQ.

The chain recombines TRBV5-4 with TRBJ1-6; tentatively, D is TRBD1 (5 bases). V dropped 0 bases and J dropped 7 bases, with 11 bases sitting between them. The CDR3 sequence is 15 residues long. From germline, CDR1 is SGHNT and CDR2 YYREEE (reference sequence). The CDR3 loop is CASSLVSGQNSPLHF. CDR3 sequence (DNA): TGTGCCAGCAGCTTGGTATCTGGACAAAATTCACCCCTCCACTTT.

The rearrangement links TRBV14 to TRBJ1-2; D is perhaps TRBD1 (5 bases). There are 14 residues in the CDR3. Germline V gives CDR1 SGHDN, CDR2 FVKESK. V gave up 0 bases and J gave up 7 bases, with 12 bases separating them. The CDR3 nucleotides are TGTGCCAGCAGCCAAGATTGGCCCCAGGGTGGCTACACCTTC. It yields the protein CASSQDWPQGGYTF.

About this clone: At one end the junction does not follow the germline gene, possibly because of a read error. The sample holds other DNA sequences that translate to the same CDR3. The chain links TRBV9 to TRBJ2-2; D is possibly TRBD2 (6 bases). CDR1 and CDR2 (germline): SGDLS, YYNGEE. The CDR3 totals 16 residues. For the CDR3, the DNA is TGTGCCAGCAGCCCGGGACTCTCCGCTAACACCGGGGAGCTGTTCTTT. This codes for CASSPGLSANTGELFF. Full variable domain (missing parts from reference TRBV9 and TRBJ2-2): DSGVTQTPKHLITATGQRVTLRCSPRSGDLSVYWYQQSLDQGLQFLIQYYNGEERAKGNILERFSAQQFPDLHSELNLSSLELGDSALYFCASSPGLSANTGELFFGEGSRLTVL.

The V and J genes are TRBV4-3 and TRBJ2-7; 8 nucleotides agree with TRBD1. The CDR3 sequence is 15 residues long. The J segment lost 6 bases and the V segment lost 1 base, leaving 8 bases of the junction unmatched. Germline V gene sequence: CDR1 LGHNA, CDR2 YSLEER. CDR3 sequence (DNA): TGCGCCAGCAGCCAAGCGACGACAGGGGTGGGCGAGCAGTACTTC. This sequence encodes CASSQATTGVGEQYF.

There are a few counts of this clone. J is TRBJ2-1 and V is TRBV6-6; D is uncertain. Trimming removed 7 bases from V and 7 bases from J, with 11 bases in between. The CDR3 length is 12 residues. Germline V lookup: CDR1 MNHNY, CDR2 SVGAGI (reference sequence). CDR3 loop: CASTPHRNEQFF. The DNA of the CDR3 is TGTGCCAGCACCCCTCATCGGAATGAGCAGTTCTTC.

The chain uses TRBV5-4 and TRBJ2-5, with TRBD2 matching over 8 bases. Germline loops: CDR1 SGHNT, CDR2 YYREEE (reference sequence). J was trimmed by 5 bases and V by 6 bases; bases with no gene match: 12. CDR3 size: 15 residues. The CDR3 sequence: CASKRQERGLETQYF. The CDR3 coding sequence is TGTGCCAGCAAAAGACAGGAGCGGGGGCTCGAGACCCAGTACTTC.

The chain recombines TRBV30 with TRBJ1-3; D is ambiguous. V lost 0 bases, J lost 1 base, and 7 bases lay in between. The CDR3 totals 14 residues. Germline CDR1 GTSNPN, CDR2 SVGIG (reference sequence). CDR3 residues: CAWSVTRSGNTIYF. As DNA, the CDR3 is TGTGCCTGGAGTGTTACCAGGTCTGGAAACACCATATATTTT.

J is TRBJ1-1 and V is TRBV5-4, with D perhaps matching TRBD1 (5 bases). Germline lookup yields CDR1 SGHNT and CDR2 YYREEE (reference sequence). Trimming stripped 5 bases from V and 4 bases from J, with 15 bases between. The CDR3 covers 14 residues. The chain's CDR3 is CASRTLRGGTEAFF. DNA for the CDR3: TGTGCCAGCAGGACCCTACGGGGGGGCACTGAAGCTTTCTTT.

This clone was observed a few times. The chain carries TRBV5-1 and TRBJ2-1; tentatively, D is TRBD1 (5 bases). CDR1 and CDR2 from the germline V gene are SGHRS and YFSETQ. V lost 0 bases and J lost 1, with 8 bases in between. This CDR3 spans 15 amino acids. CDR3 region: CASSLGQGSYNEQFF. CDR3 in DNA: TGCGCCAGCAGCTTGGGGCAGGGTTCCTACAATGAGCAGTTCTTC.